This T cell receptor (beta chain) was identified in a study of blood T cell repertoires in COVID-19. Study as a whole: Researchers got acute and convalescent COVID-19 samples from the United States, Italy and Spain. T cells, B-cell-depleted T cells, or PBMCs provided the cDNA or gDNA that served as material.

The germline CDR1 and CDR2 sequences are GTSNPN and SVGIG (reference sequence). With 4 bases removed from V and 1 base from J, the gap between germline ends came to 19 bases. This CDR3 has 17 amino acids. Under the authors' procedure: Estimation of nucleated cell counts relied on the amplification of reference gene primers. Libraries were prepared by immunoSEQ multiplex PCR; TCRdb keeps only in-frame clonotypes and omits some of them. D and trimming come from the DNA, and the V and J calls and clone size come from that table. Among 470,000 or so clones, approximately 83% were seen once, and the ten largest hold approximately 2.9%.

This clonotype was sampled from a human donor in a cohort sampled during active COVID-19. Sequenced input: peripheral blood. The chain combines TRBV30 with TRBJ2-2, with a weak D call TRBD2 (5 bases). The CDR3 bases are TGTGCCTGGACCACCATTACTAGAGGGTTGAACACCGGGGAGCTGTTTTTT. Translated: CAWTTITRGLNTGELFF.